This TCR beta chain was identified during a study of blood T cell repertoires in COVID-19. Using immunoSEQ multiplex PCR, the repertoire was profiled, and TCRdb retains in-frame clones only, with some absent. Here the sample spans fewer than 250,000 clones, roughly 84% being singletons. The CDR3 totals 13 residues. The germline V and J ends were trimmed by 3 bases and 7 bases, with 9 bases remaining between them. Germline lookup yields CDR1 KGHDR and CDR2 SFDVKD. The chain uses TRBV24-1 and TRBJ2-1, with D perhaps TRBD2 (5 bases). The sample consisted of PBMCs or T cells enriched from blood (not recorded which). The receptor comes from a woman aged 40 to 49 who had recovered from COVID-19. The CDR3 bases are TGTGCCACCAGTGATCTCGGGATTAATGAGCAGTTCTTC. This sequence encodes CATSDLGINEQFF.